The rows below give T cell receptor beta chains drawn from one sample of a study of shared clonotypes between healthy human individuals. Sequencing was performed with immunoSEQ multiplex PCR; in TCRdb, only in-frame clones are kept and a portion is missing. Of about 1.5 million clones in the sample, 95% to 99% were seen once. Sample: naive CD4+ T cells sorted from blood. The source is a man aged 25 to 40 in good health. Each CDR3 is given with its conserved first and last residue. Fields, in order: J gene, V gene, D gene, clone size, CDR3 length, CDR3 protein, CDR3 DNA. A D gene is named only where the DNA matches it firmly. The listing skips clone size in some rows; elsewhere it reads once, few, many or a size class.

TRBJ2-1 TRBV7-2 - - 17 CASSPSRARGRHNEQFF TGTGCCAGCAGCCCATCTAGGGCCCGAGGACGACACAATGAGCAGTTCTTC
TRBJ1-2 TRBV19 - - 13 CASSLSGLDGYTF TGTGCCAGTAGTCTCTCCGGGCTTGATGGCTACACCTTC
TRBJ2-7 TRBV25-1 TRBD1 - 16 CASSERFGQALYEQYF TGTGCCAGCAGTGAGAGATTCGGACAGGCTCTCTACGAGCAGTACTTC
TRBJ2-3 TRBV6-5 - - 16 CASSYGDVPSTDTQYF TGTGCCAGCAGTTACGGGGACGTCCCTAGCACAGATACGCAGTATTTT
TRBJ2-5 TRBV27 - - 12 CASSFTGETQYF TGTGCCAGCAGTTTTACCGGAGAGACCCAGTACTTC
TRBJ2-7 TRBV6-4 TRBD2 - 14 CAICRLAGEYEQYF TGTGCCATCTGTAGACTAGCGGGAGAGTACGAGCAGTACTTC
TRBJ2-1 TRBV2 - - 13 CASSDLGYNEQFF TGTGCCAGCAGTGACTTAGGATACAATGAGCAGTTCTTC
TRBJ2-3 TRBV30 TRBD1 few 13 CVLSQGGTDTQYF TGTGTTTTGTCACAGGGGGGCACAGATACGCAGTATTTT
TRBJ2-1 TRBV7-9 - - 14 CASSLESSYNEQFF TGTGCCAGCAGCTTAGAGTCCTCCTACAATGAGCAGTTCTTC
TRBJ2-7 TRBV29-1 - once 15 CSVEGGGRGAYEQYF TGCAGCGTTGAAGGGGGCGGCAGGGGAGCCTACGAGCAGTACTTC
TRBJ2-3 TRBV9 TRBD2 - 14 CASSAAGGSDTQYF TGTGCCAGCAGCGCGGCGGGAGGAAGCGATACGCAGTATTTT
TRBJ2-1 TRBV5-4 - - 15 CASSAQEGSNSEQFF TGTGCCAGCAGCGCCCAGGAGGGGAGTAATAGTGAGCAGTTCTTC
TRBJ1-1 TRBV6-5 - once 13 CASSSGRNTEAFF TGTGCCAGCAGTTCAGGGCGGAACACTGAAGCTTTCTTT
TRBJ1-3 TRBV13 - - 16 CASSLGPRGYGNTIYF TGTGCCAGCAGCTTAGGCCCGAGGGGGTATGGAAACACCATATATTTT
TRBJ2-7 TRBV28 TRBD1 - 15 CASRLTGTGSYEQYF TGTGCCAGCCGCCTTACCGGGACAGGCAGCTACGAGCAGTACTTC
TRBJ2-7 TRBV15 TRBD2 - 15 CATSRDWTGGYEQYF TGTGCCACCAGCAGAGATTGGACGGGAGGATACGAGCAGTACTTC
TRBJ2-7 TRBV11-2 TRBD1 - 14 CASSSRDRVYEQYF TGTGCCAGCAGCAGCCGGGACAGGGTCTACGAGCAGTACTTC
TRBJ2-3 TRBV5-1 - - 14 CASSLGGNTDTQYF TGCGCCAGCAGCTTAGGGGGAAACACAGATACGCAGTATTTT
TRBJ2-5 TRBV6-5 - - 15 CASSYTGRDQETQYF TGTGCCAGCAGTTACACGGGACGGGACCAAGAGACCCAGTACTTC
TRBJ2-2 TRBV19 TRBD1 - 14 CASKGAANTGELFF TGTGCCAGTAAGGGGGCCGCGAACACCGGGGAGCTGTTTTTT
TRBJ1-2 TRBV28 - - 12 CASKHPRYGYTF TGTGCCAGCAAACATCCCCGCTATGGCTACACCTTC
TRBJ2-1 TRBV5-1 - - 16 CASSSQLHRVSDEQFF TGCGCCAGCAGCTCCCAGTTACACAGGGTATCGGATGAGCAGTTCTTC
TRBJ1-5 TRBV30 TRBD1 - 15 CAWSSQGASNQPQHF TGTGCCTGGAGTTCCCAGGGGGCTAGCAATCAGCCCCAGCATTTT
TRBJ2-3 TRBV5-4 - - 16 CASSSKLKVFTDTQYF TGTGCCAGCAGCTCGAAGTTGAAGGTTTTCACAGATACGCAGTATTTT
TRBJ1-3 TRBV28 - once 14 CASSPTNSGNTIYF TGTGCCAGCAGTCCAACAAACTCTGGAAACACCATATATTTT
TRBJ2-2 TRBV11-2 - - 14 CASSTGSLTGELFF TGTGCCAGCAGCACCGGGTCCCTCACCGGGGAGCTGTTTTTT
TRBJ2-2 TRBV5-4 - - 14 CASSLVGYTGELFF TGTGCCAGCAGCTTGGTGGGCTACACCGGGGAGCTGTTTTTT
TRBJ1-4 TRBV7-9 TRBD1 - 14 CASRRQGANEKLFF TGTGCCAGCAGAAGACAGGGGGCTAATGAAAAACTGTTTTTT
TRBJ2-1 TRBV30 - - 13 CAWLGQRMNEQFF TGTGCCTGGCTGGGCCAGAGGATGAATGAGCAGTTCTTC
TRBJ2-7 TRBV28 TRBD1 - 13 CASSQTGPYEQYF TGTGCCAGCAGCCAGACAGGGCCCTACGAGCAGTACTTC
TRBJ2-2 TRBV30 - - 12 CAWSSGTGELFF TGTGCCTGGAGTTCTGGAACCGGGGAGCTGTTTTTT
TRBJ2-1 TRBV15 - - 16 CATSLLGVSSYNEQFF TGTGCCACCAGCCTTCTTGGAGTGAGCTCCTACAATGAGCAGTTCTTC
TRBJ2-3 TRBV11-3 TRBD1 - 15 CASSVGQGSTDTQYF TGTGCCAGCAGCGTCGGACAGGGGAGCACAGATACGCAGTATTTT
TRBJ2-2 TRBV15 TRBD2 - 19 CATSRDSLAAGGGTGELFF TGTGCCACCAGCAGAGACTCCCTGGCCGCGGGAGGAGGCACCGGGGAGCTGTTTTTT
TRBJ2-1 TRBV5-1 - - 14 CASSLGLVYNEQFF TGCGCCAGCAGCTTGGGGCTAGTTTACAATGAGCAGTTCTTC
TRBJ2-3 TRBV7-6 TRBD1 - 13 CASSLSGQGKQYF TGTGCCAGCAGCTTAAGTGGACAGGGAAAGCAGTATTTT
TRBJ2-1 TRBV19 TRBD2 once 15 CASSIKRGRANEQFF TGTGCCAGTAGTATTAAACGCGGGAGGGCCAATGAGCAGTTCTTC
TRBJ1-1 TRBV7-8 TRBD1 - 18 CASSSYSVRDRGRTEAFF TGTGCCAGCAGCTCTTACTCGGTACGGGACAGGGGTCGGACTGAAGCTTTCTTT
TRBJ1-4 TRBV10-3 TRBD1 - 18 CAISASPGQGTTNEKLFF TGTGCCATCAGTGCATCCCCGGGACAGGGAACAACTAATGAAAAACTGTTTTTT
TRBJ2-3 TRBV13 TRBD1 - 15 CASSTGTGATDTQYF TGTGCCAGCAGCACCGGGACAGGCGCCACAGATACGCAGTATTTT